The rows below give T cell receptor beta chains drawn from one sample of a study of blood T cell repertoires in COVID-19. Assay: immunoSEQ multiplex PCR; the TCRdb copy retains only in-frame clones and omits some. The sample records about 82,000 clones, 65% to 85% being singletons. Input material: peripheral blood. The receptor set was obtained from a woman aged 60-70 years with acute or convalescent COVID-19. Both conserved end residues are part of each CDR3. A D gene is named only where the DNA matches it firmly. Not all rows give a size; the values are once, few, many and, for expanded clones, a class.

DNA,CDR3,J,size,D,V
TGTGCCAGCAGTACTCAGCGGGGACCCTACGAGCAGTACTTC,CASSTQRGPYEQYF,TRBJ2-7,few,TRBD2,TRBV5-4
TGTGCCAGCAGCCAGGACCCCGGACAGGGTAATGAAAAACTGTTTTTT,CASSQDPGQGNEKLFF,TRBJ1-4,NA,TRBD1,TRBV4-2
TGCGCCAGCAGCTTGGGGGCCGGGACAGGCACAGATACGCAGTATTTT,CASSLGAGTGTDTQYF,TRBJ2-3,NA,TRBD1,TRBV5-1
TGTGCCAGCAGCTTCCCTGGAGGGCACACTGAAGCTTTCTTT,CASSFPGGHTEAFF,TRBJ1-1,NA,NA,TRBV5-8
TGTGCCAGCAGCGTATCCCCTATCGGGGGAGATACGCAGTATTTT,CASSVSPIGGDTQYF,TRBJ2-3,NA,NA,TRBV9
TGCAGTGCTCGTGGTCCGGGACAGATCCAAGAGACCCAGTACTTC,CSARGPGQIQETQYF,TRBJ2-5,NA,TRBD1,TRBV20-1
TGTGCCAGCAGTGATACCGGGACTAGCGATTACAATGAGCAGTTCTTC,CASSDTGTSDYNEQFF,TRBJ2-1,NA,TRBD2,TRBV6-4
TGTGCCAGCAGCTTAGAACACAGGAACACTGAAGCTTTCTTT,CASSLEHRNTEAFF,TRBJ1-1,NA,NA,TRBV7-9
TGTGCCAGCAGCCCACCGAAGCTAGCGGGATTTGAGGATGAGCAGTTCTTC,CASSPPKLAGFEDEQFF,TRBJ2-1,NA,NA,TRBV12-1
TGTGCCAGCAGGGTACAACAGGGGCGGGTGACTGAAGCTTTCTTT,CASRVQQGRVTEAFF,TRBJ1-1,NA,TRBD1,TRBV6-5
TGCGCCAGCAGCATTGACAGGGCCGCTGAAGCTTTCTTT,CASSIDRAAEAFF,TRBJ1-1,NA,TRBD1,TRBV5-1
TGTGCCAGCAGGTACCGGGACTTCATGTTCTTC,CASRYRDFMFF,TRBJ2-1,NA,NA,TRBV12-3/TRBV12-4
TGCGCCAGCAGGTCTAGCGGGAGCGAATACAATGAGCAGTTCTTC,CASRSSGSEYNEQFF,TRBJ2-1,NA,TRBD2,TRBV10-1
TGTGCCAGCAGTGAATGGGAAGGGGCAGGGGCGAGGTTC,CASSEWEGAGARF,TRBJ2-7,NA,NA,TRBV6-1
TGTGCTAGTGGCCCTCGCGACACTGAAGCTTTCTTT,CASGPRDTEAFF,TRBJ1-1,NA,NA,TRBV12-5
TGTGCCATCAGTAAATCGACTAGCGCAATTTCTAGCACAGATACGCAGTATTTT,CAISKSTSAISSTDTQYF,TRBJ2-3,NA,TRBD2,TRBV10-3